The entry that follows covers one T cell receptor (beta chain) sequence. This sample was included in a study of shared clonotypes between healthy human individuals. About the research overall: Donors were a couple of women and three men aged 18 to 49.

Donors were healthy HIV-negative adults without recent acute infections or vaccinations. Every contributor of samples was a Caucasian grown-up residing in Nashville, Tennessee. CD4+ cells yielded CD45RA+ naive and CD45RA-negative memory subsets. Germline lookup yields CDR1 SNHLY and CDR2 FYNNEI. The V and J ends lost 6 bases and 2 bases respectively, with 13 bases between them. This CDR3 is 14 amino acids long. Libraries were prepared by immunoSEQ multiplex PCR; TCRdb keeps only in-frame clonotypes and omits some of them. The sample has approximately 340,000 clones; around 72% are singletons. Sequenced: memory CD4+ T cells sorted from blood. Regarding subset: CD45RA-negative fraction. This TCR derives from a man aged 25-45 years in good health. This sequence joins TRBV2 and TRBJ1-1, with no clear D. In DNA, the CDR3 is TGTGCCAGCAGGAAGACGACCGGAAACACTGAAGCTTTCTTT. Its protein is CASRKTTGNTEAFF.